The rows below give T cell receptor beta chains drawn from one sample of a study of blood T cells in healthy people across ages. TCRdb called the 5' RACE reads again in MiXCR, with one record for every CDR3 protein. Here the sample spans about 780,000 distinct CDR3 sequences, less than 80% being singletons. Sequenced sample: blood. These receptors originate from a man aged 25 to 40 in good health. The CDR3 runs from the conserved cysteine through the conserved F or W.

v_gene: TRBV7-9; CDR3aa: CASSQTAYNEQFF
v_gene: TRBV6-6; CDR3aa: CASSYSEEYEQYF
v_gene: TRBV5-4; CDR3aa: CASSFSGSQETQYF
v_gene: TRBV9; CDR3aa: CASSVVGVKGGSYNEQFF
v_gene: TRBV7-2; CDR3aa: CASSPSAGGVQETQYF
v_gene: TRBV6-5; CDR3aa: CASTKAGAAYEQYF
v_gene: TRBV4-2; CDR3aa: CASSQDVGGSPYEQYF
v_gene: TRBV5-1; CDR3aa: CASSFEQGGFNEQYF
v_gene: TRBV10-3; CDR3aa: CAISESNYDTQYF
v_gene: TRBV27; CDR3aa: CASSLKGHTEAFF
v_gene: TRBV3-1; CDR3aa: CASSLLASSGGFLPKSGSYEQYF
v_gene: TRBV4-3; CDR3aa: CASSPGTAVANIQYF
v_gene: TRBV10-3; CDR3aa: CAISPGGAETQFF
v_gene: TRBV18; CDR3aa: CASSPPTAGETQYF
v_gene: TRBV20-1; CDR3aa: CSAERFGGQSYEQYF
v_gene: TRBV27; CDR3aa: CASRSRSADTQYF
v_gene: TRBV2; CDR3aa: CASSSTWGGGEQYF
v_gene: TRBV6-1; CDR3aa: CASRRHEANYGYTF
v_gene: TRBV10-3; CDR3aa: CAISLTNPEQASYEQYF
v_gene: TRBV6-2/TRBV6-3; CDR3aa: CASPGDYYGTEPYNEQFF
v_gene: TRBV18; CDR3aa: CASSPGQALHF
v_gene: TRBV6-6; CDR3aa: CASSPDLLPDTQYF
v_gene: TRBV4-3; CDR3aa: CASSQGHQSYEQYF
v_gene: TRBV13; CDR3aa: CASSLSRRGANVLTF
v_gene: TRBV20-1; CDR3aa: CSAAKDEQYF
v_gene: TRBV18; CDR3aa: CVSSLRDTRSDEQFF
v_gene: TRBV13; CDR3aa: CASSQRTSGKMWTQYF
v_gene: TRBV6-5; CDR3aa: CASSGTGDTGELFF
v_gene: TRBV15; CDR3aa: CATSREKSGEAFF
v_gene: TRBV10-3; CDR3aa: CAITSGGSYEQYF
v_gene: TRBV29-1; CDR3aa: CSPGGLAANEQFF
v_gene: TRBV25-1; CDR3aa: CASSDRGRDGYTF
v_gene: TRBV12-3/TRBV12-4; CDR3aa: CASSPRDGETQYF
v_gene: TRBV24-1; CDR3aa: CATSDPGGETQYF
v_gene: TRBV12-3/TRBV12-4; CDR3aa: CASSSWTVGKHF
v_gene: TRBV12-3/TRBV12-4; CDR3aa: CASSFWAGDRQDEQFF
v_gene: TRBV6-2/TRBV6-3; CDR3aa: CASSYSSSGGPEAFF
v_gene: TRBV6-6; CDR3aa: CASKWEGAGYEQYF
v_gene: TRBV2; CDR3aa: CASSGQQGAEQFF
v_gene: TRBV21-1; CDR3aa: CASRRRVGNGYTF
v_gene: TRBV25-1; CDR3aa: CASSGPNRFYSYEQYF
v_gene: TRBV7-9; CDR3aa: CASSIVSEQYF
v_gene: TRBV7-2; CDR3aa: CASSPIQGPNIQYF
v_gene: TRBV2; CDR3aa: CASSRRTGQAYEQYF
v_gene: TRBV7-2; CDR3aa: CASSRLGYLGVEKLFF
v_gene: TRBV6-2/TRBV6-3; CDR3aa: CASSYGSSSSYGYTF
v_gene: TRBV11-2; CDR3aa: CASSLTPNQPQHF
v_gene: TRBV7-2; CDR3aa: CASSSAGTGNTEAFF